The 18 T cell receptor beta chains presented below share a single source sample, sequenced in a study of T cell responses to AZD1222 COVID-19 vaccine. Measured with immunoSEQ multiplex PCR; TCRdb has only the in-frame clones, and not every one. The sample lists fewer than 150,000 clones, about 89% occurring once. The sample consisted of peripheral blood, taken 28 days after the second AZD1222 dose. All receptors derive from an adult who received the AZD1222 COVID-19 vaccine.

The gene calls are TRBV27 and TRBJ2-1; D gene uncertain. Germline loops: CDR1 MNHEY, CDR2 SMNVEV (reference sequence). There are 12 residues in the CDR3. The V end was cut by 6 bases, the J end by 4 bases, with 7 bases between. DNA of the CDR3: TGTGCCAGCAGGGGCCCTTACAATGAGCAGTTCTTC. Protein: CASRGPYNEQFF.

This clone was found once. The chain links TRBV15 to TRBJ1-5, with 8 nucleotides matching TRBD1. Trimming removed 0 bases from V and 6 bases from J; junction bases left unmatched: 13. This CDR3 is built from 18 residues. Germline values: CDR1 LNHNV, CDR2 YYDKDF (reference sequence). CDR3 sequence reads: CATSRETGDLSVRQPQHF. The CDR3 coding sequence is TGTGCCACCAGCAGAGAGACAGGGGATTTGTCAGTGCGTCAGCCCCAGCATTTT.

The J gene is TRBJ1-2, the V gene TRBV2; 10 bases match TRBD1. CDR3 length: 14 residues. CDR1 is SNHLY and CDR2 is FYNNEI in the germline V gene. V gave up 6 bases and J gave up 4 bases; unmatched junction bases: 5. CDR3 nucleotides: TGTGCCAGCAGGGTGGACAGGGGGGGCTATGGCTACACCTTC. This sequence encodes CASRVDRGGYGYTF.

This chain links TRBV5-4 with TRBJ2-3; D possibly matches TRBD1 or TRBD2 (6 bases each). The CDR3 is 15 residues long. The ends were cut back, 3 bases at V and 8 bases at J, with 19 bases in the middle. CDR1 and CDR2 (germline): SGHNT, YYREEE (reference sequence). CDR3 in DNA: TGTGCCAGCAGCTCAGGGGACTCGGGCCACGGTACGCAGTATTTT. It yields the protein CASSSGDSGHGTQYF.

The rearrangement uses TRBV5-1 and TRBJ1-3; 8 nucleotides agree with TRBD1. In germline, CDR1 is SGHRS, CDR2 YFSETQ. J gave up 4 bases and V 4 bases, and 10 bases lay outside the gene matches. This CDR3 is 16 amino acids long. CDR3 nucleotide sequence: TGCGCCAGCAGCCGGACCGCCGGGACAGGAGGAAACACCATATATTTT. The encoded protein is CASSRTAGTGGNTIYF.

The chain employs TRBV25-1 and TRBJ2-1; TRBD2 is a possible D gene (5 bases). The CDR3 contains 14 residues. V was clipped by 3 bases and J by 7 bases, with 13 bases between them. Germline-derived CDR1 and CDR2 are MGHDK and SYGVNS. The DNA for the CDR3 is TGTGCCAGCAGTGACGAAGGACGAGGGAATGAGCAGTTCTTC. It yields the protein CASSDEGRGNEQFF.

The genes are TRBV4-1 and TRBJ2-1; TRBD1 aligns across 9 bases. This CDR3 spans 18 amino acids. Germline V lookup: CDR1 MGHRA, CDR2 YSYEKL. V was pared by 4 bases and J by 6 bases, with 16 bases of the junction left unmatched. CDR3 nucleotides: TGCGCCAGCAGCCGCACACGGATACAGGGGGCGATGGGCAATGAGCAGTTCTTC. This codes for CASSRTRIQGAMGNEQFF.

The rearrangement joins TRBV11-2 to TRBJ2-1; the match to TRBD2 covers 12 bases. Germline values: CDR1 SGHAT, CDR2 FQNNGV. V was pared by 1 base and J by 8 bases, with 3 bases of the junction left unmatched. The CDR3 sequence is 15 residues long. The CDR3 DNA reads as TGTGCCAGCAGCTTAGGACTAGCGGGAGCGGATGAGCAGTTCTTC. Residues: CASSLGLAGADEQFF.

The chain is built from TRBV29-1 and TRBJ2-5; no reliable D call. CDR1 is SQVTM and CDR2 is ANQGSEA in the germline V gene. The CDR3 is 9 residues long. The CDR3 DNA sequence: TGCACCACCGGAGAGACCCAGTACTTC. Translating gives CTTGETQYF.

The V and J genes are TRBV7-6 and TRBJ2-5; weak D call: TRBD1 (6 bases). The CDR3 runs 17 residues. Trimming removed 4 bases at V and 4 bases at J, with 22 bases between. Germline CDR1 is SGHVS and CDR2 is FNYEAQ. The CDR3 DNA sequence: TGTGCCAGCAGCTGGGACACCACGGTAGGGCGACGAGAGACCCAGTACTTC. Translation gives CASSWDTTVGRRETQYF.

The CDR3 is CASSLFRQGYEQYF. The CDR3 region has the DNA TGTGCCAGCAGCTTATTCCGACAGGGGTACGAGCAGTACTTC. The chain joins TRBV7-2 to TRBJ2-7; 8 bases are shared with TRBD1. The CDR3 consists of 14 residues. V dropped 2 bases and J dropped 4; count of bases not matched to a gene: 4. CDR1 is SGHTA and CDR2 is FQGNSA in the germline V gene.

This chain joins TRBV7-9 and TRBJ2-2, with 7 positions matching TRBD1. V was clipped by 5 bases and J by 5 bases; unmatched bases: 14. Per germline, CDR1 SEHNR and CDR2 FQNEAQ (reference sequence). The CDR3 is 17 amino acids. As DNA, the CDR3 is TGTGCCAGCAGCCCCACCCGGGACAGATCTTGGACCGGGGAGCTGTTTTTT. Protein: CASSPTRDRSWTGELFF.

The gene calls are TRBV5-4 and TRBJ1-1; perhaps TRBD1 as D (6 bases). The CDR3 has 14 amino acids. Germline-derived CDR1 and CDR2 are SGHNT and YYREEE (reference sequence). Trimming removed 4 bases from V and 5 bases from J, with 15 bases in between. CDR3 DNA: TGTGCCAGCAGCCCAGAAAACCAGGGGACTGAAGCTTTCTTT. Translated: CASSPENQGTEAFF.

This clone was recorded a few times. The V and J genes are TRBV5-8 and TRBJ1-2, with a tentative D call TRBD1 (6 bases). V lost 5 bases and J lost 5, with 16 bases in between. In germline, CDR1 is SGHTS, CDR2 YDEGEE. This CDR3 has 14 residues. The CDR3 nucleotides read TGTGCCAGCAGTTTCGTCGGGACAACTTATGGCTACACCTTC. Protein sequence: CASSFVGTTYGYTF.

The V call is TRBV29-1, the J call TRBJ1-2; a possible D gene is TRBD1 (6 bases). Looked up from germline, CDR1 is SQVTM and CDR2 is ANQGSEA. The CDR3 has 12 residues. Trimming shortened V by 4 bases and J by 6 bases, and 12 bases separated the two germline ends. The CDR3 DNA reads as TGCAGCGTTGGGTGGGGGGCGCATGGCTACACCTTC. This translates into CSVGWGAHGYTF. The variable domain in full, with the rest retrieved from reference TRBV29-1 and TRBJ1-2, is SAVISQKPSRDICQRGTSLTIQCQVDSQVTMMFWYRQQPGQSLTLIATANQGSEATYESGFVIDKFPISRPNLTFSTLTVSNMSPEDSSIYLCSVGWGAHGYTFGSGTRLTVV.

A single count supports this clone. The chain carries TRBV27 and TRBJ2-1; D gene unclear. The CDR3 spans 15 residues. V shed 4 bases and J shed 8 bases, with 18 bases lying between them. Germline V CDR1 and CDR2: MNHEY, SMNVEV (reference sequence). As DNA, the CDR3 is TGTGCCAGCAGTTCTCGGATCCTAAGGGCCGATGAGCAGTTCTTC. Its translation is CASSSRILRADEQFF.

This chain joins TRBV6-5 and TRBJ1-1; 10 bases are a match to TRBD1. Germline trimming cut 5 bases from V and 9 bases from J; bases unmatched to any gene: 3. Germline CDR1 and CDR2: MNHEY and SVGAGI. The CDR3 has 12 amino acids. This CDR3 is CASSRDRGQAFF. In nucleotides, the CDR3 is TGTGCCAGCAGTAGGGACAGGGGCCAAGCTTTCTTT.

This clone has a handful of counts. The chain carries TRBV9 and TRBJ1-3; tentative D call: TRBD1 (5 bases). The germline CDR1 and CDR2 sequences are SGDLS and YYNGEE. This CDR3 has 16 residues. The V end was cut by 4 bases, the J end by 0 bases, with 14 bases between. The CDR3 reads CASSQGDVRSGNTIYF. CDR3 DNA: TGTGCCAGCAGCCAAGGGGACGTTCGCTCTGGAAACACCATATATTTT.